The rows below give T cell receptor beta chains drawn from one sample of a study of CD8 T cells in ankylosing spondylitis. TCRdb re-called the 5' RACE reads through MiXCR, storing one row per CDR3 protein. There are about 88,000 distinct CDR3 sequences in the sample; around 25% occur only once, and around 59% lies in the top ten. Sequencing input: blood, either unsorted or a sorted T cell fraction (not recorded which). These receptor sequences come from a male donor with ankylosing spondylitis or in good health (not recorded which). CDR3s include the opening cysteine and the closing phenylalanine or tryptophan. A D gene is named only where the DNA matches it firmly. Clone size is not always given. Where it is, it says once, few, many or a class for expanded clones.

D	J	size	V	DNA	CDR3
NA	TRBJ2-7	NA	TRBV25-1	TGTGCCAGCAGTGAACCCGGGATCAACGAGCAGTACTTC	CASSEPGINEQYF
NA	TRBJ1-5	few	TRBV12-5	TGTGCTAGTGGTCCCGGACAGCTAATTTATAGCAATCAGCCCCAGCATTTT	CASGPGQLIYSNQPQHF
NA	TRBJ2-7	NA	TRBV29-1	TGCAGCGTTAATGGTGCGATTCCCTACGAGCAGTACTTC	CSVNGAIPYEQYF
NA	TRBJ1-1	NA	TRBV20-1	TGCAGTGCTAGGTCGGGGAGGGAAGCTTTCTTT	CSARSGREAFF
TRBD2	TRBJ2-1	NA	TRBV20-1	TGCAGTGCCCCGCCTAGCGGGAGGGCCATGGATGAGCAGTTCTTC	CSAPPSGRAMDEQFF
NA	TRBJ2-3	few	TRBV20-1	TGCAGTGCTAGAGATTCAAGGCTTAGCACAGATACGCAGTATTTT	CSARDSRLSTDTQYF
TRBD2	TRBJ2-7	few	TRBV27	TGTGCCAGCAGCCTCTTGGCGGGAGTGGCCGAGCAGTACTTC	CASSLLAGVAEQYF
TRBD2	TRBJ2-2	few	TRBV5-1	TGCGCCAGCAGCTTCACTAGCGGGAGGCCCACCGGGGAGCTGTTTTTT	CASSFTSGRPTGELFF
TRBD2	TRBJ2-1	few	TRBV20-1	TGCAGGGCCGAGACTAGCGGGAGCACAAGTGAGCAGTTCTTC	CRAETSGSTSEQFF
NA	TRBJ2-2	few	TRBV12-3/TRBV12-4	TGTGCCAGCAGTCTCGGGACACCTTCGAACACCGGGGAGCTGTTTTTT	CASSLGTPSNTGELFF
TRBD2	TRBJ2-1	NA	TRBV7-6	TGTGCCAGCAGCTTCGGCGGGAGGGTAGAAAATGAGCAGTTCTTC	CASSFGGRVENEQFF
NA	TRBJ1-5	NA	TRBV20-1	TGCAGTGCTAGTGTTATTGGGGGTGATGGCAATCAGCCCCAGCATTTT	CSASVIGGDGNQPQHF
NA	TRBJ1-2	NA	TRBV3-1	TGTGCCAGCAGTCCCGGGACCTCTAACAGTGGCTACACCTTC	CASSPGTSNSGYTF
TRBD1	TRBJ1-5	NA	TRBV27	TGTGCCAGCAGTTTCGTCGGGACAGAGAGCAATCAGCCCCAGCATTTT	CASSFVGTESNQPQHF
NA	TRBJ2-3	NA	TRBV20-1	TGCAGTGCTATAGGGACTCGAGATACGCAGTATTTT	CSAIGTRDTQYF
NA	TRBJ2-5	few	TRBV4-1	TGCGCCAGCAGCCAAGATTTACAGGGCCGGTTGGCCCAGTACTTC	CASSQDLQGRLAQYF
NA	TRBJ1-4	few	TRBV4-1	TGCGCCAGCAGCCCGAGACAGTCTGCAACTAATGAAAAACTGTTTTTT	CASSPRQSATNEKLFF
TRBD1	TRBJ1-5	few	TRBV20-1	TGCAGTGCGAACAGGGGCCCGGGCAATCAGCCCCAGCATTTT	CSANRGPGNQPQHF
NA	TRBJ1-6	NA	TRBV12-3/TRBV12-4	TGTGCCAGCAGTTTAAGGGGAGGCGGATCACCCCTCCACTTT	CASSLRGGGSPLHF
NA	TRBJ2-1	few	TRBV10-3	TGTGCCATCAGTGAGTCATTTAGCGGTAGGAATGAGCAGTTCTTC	CAISESFSGRNEQFF
TRBD2	TRBJ2-5	NA	TRBV11-2	TGTGCCAGCAGCTTAGAACTAGCGGGAGAAGAGACCCAGTACTTC	CASSLELAGEETQYF
TRBD2	TRBJ2-3	NA	TRBV15	TGTGCCACCAGCCCTAGCGGGGGTCGTTTGGATACGCAGTATTTT	CATSPSGGRLDTQYF
TRBD2	TRBJ2-1	few	TRBV18	TGTGCCAGCTTACATAGCGGGACTCTAAACAATGAGCAGTTCTTC	CASLHSGTLNNEQFF
NA	TRBJ1-1	few	TRBV20-1	TGCAGTGCTAGCGGTCAGGGTTCAGCTTTCTTT	CSASGQGSAFF
TRBD1	TRBJ1-2	few	TRBV7-2	TGTGCCAGCAGCTTAGAAACGGGGACAGGGAGTCTTGACACCTTC	CASSLETGTGSLDTF
NA	TRBJ2-1	NA	TRBV5-1	TGCGCCAGCAGCTTGGAAGGGGTGGGAGAAGAGCAGTTCTTC	CASSLEGVGEEQFF
TRBD2	TRBJ2-1	NA	TRBV25-1	TGTGCCGCTCGACTAGCGGGGGGAGGTGAGCAGTTCTTC	CAARLAGGGEQFF
NA	TRBJ1-1	few	TRBV6-1	TGTGCCAGCAGTGCCGCCTCGGTCACTGAAGCTTTCTTT	CASSAASVTEAFF
TRBD2	TRBJ2-1	many	TRBV5-1	TGCGCCAGCAGCCCCAGCGGGGGGGCCTCAAATGAGCAGTTCTTC	CASSPSGGASNEQFF
TRBD2	TRBJ2-3	few	TRBV11-2	TGTGCCAGCAGCGGGCTAGCGGGGGGGCCTGTAATCTCGCAGTATTTT	CASSGLAGGPVISQYF
NA	TRBJ2-7	few	TRBV5-1	TGCGCCAGCAGCTTGGCAGGGACCGAGCAGTACTTC	CASSLAGTEQYF
TRBD1	TRBJ2-2	few	TRBV20-1	TGCAGTGCCGACAGGGGGGGCACCGGGGAGCTGTTTTTT	CSADRGGTGELFF
TRBD2	TRBJ2-5	NA	TRBV7-8	TGTGCCAGCAGCTTAGGGGGGGAGGGAGGGATTCAAGAGACCCAGTACTTC	CASSLGGEGGIQETQYF
NA	TRBJ1-2	NA	TRBV3-1	TGTGCCAGCAGCCAACGGTCGGGGGCCAGATATGGCTACACCTTC	CASSQRSGARYGYTF
NA	TRBJ2-7	NA	TRBV4-2	TGTGCCAGCAGCCAAGGTTATGCCGAGCAGTACTTC	CASSQGYAEQYF
TRBD1	TRBJ2-7	few	TRBV7-8	TGTGCCAGCAGCAGTTGGGGGACAGGCTCCTACGAGCAGTACTTC	CASSSWGTGSYEQYF
TRBD2	TRBJ2-7	few	TRBV10-3	TGTGCCATCAGTGGGACTAGCGGGAGCTCCTACGAGCAGTACTTC	CAISGTSGSSYEQYF
TRBD2	TRBJ2-2	once	TRBV4-1	TGCGCCAGCAGCCACCCTAGCGGTTTGAACACCGGGGAGCTGTTTTTT	CASSHPSGLNTGELFF
NA	TRBJ1-1	NA	TRBV5-1	TGCGCCAGCAGCCCCGTGATACCCCAGACTGAAGCTTTCTTT	CASSPVIPQTEAFF
NA	TRBJ2-7	few	TRBV18	TGTGCCAGCTCACGTCCGGGGAGCTCCTACGAGCAGTACTTC	CASSRPGSSYEQYF
TRBD1	TRBJ2-1	few	TRBV15	TGTGCCACCAGCCTAAGAGGACAGGGAACATTCTTC	CATSLRGQGTFF
TRBD2	TRBJ2-5	NA	TRBV30	TGTGCCTGGAGGCTAGCGGGGGAGACCCAGTACTTC	CAWRLAGETQYF
NA	TRBJ2-1	NA	TRBV6-2/TRBV6-3	TGTGCCAGCAGTTACGGTAGGGCCCTTTTCAATGAGCAGTTCTTC	CASSYGRALFNEQFF
NA	TRBJ2-3	few	TRBV5-1	TGCGCCAGCAGCTTGGGGAATACAGGATCCACAGATACGCAGTATTTT	CASSLGNTGSTDTQYF
TRBD2	TRBJ2-1	NA	TRBV20-1	TGCAGTGCTCCAATAGCGGGAGGGAGGTTCTTC	CSAPIAGGRFF
NA	TRBJ1-1	many	TRBV20-1	TGCAGTGCTCCCGGCTCGGGGGGTTGGGAAGCTTTCTTT	CSAPGSGGWEAFF
NA	TRBJ2-3	NA	TRBV12-3/TRBV12-4	TGTGCCAGCAGTTTGGGGGAGGTCCAAGATACGCAGTATTTT	CASSLGEVQDTQYF
TRBD1	TRBJ1-5	NA	TRBV28	TGTGCCAGCAGTCCTACCACAGGGGGCGTGGAGCCCCAGCATTTT	CASSPTTGGVEPQHF